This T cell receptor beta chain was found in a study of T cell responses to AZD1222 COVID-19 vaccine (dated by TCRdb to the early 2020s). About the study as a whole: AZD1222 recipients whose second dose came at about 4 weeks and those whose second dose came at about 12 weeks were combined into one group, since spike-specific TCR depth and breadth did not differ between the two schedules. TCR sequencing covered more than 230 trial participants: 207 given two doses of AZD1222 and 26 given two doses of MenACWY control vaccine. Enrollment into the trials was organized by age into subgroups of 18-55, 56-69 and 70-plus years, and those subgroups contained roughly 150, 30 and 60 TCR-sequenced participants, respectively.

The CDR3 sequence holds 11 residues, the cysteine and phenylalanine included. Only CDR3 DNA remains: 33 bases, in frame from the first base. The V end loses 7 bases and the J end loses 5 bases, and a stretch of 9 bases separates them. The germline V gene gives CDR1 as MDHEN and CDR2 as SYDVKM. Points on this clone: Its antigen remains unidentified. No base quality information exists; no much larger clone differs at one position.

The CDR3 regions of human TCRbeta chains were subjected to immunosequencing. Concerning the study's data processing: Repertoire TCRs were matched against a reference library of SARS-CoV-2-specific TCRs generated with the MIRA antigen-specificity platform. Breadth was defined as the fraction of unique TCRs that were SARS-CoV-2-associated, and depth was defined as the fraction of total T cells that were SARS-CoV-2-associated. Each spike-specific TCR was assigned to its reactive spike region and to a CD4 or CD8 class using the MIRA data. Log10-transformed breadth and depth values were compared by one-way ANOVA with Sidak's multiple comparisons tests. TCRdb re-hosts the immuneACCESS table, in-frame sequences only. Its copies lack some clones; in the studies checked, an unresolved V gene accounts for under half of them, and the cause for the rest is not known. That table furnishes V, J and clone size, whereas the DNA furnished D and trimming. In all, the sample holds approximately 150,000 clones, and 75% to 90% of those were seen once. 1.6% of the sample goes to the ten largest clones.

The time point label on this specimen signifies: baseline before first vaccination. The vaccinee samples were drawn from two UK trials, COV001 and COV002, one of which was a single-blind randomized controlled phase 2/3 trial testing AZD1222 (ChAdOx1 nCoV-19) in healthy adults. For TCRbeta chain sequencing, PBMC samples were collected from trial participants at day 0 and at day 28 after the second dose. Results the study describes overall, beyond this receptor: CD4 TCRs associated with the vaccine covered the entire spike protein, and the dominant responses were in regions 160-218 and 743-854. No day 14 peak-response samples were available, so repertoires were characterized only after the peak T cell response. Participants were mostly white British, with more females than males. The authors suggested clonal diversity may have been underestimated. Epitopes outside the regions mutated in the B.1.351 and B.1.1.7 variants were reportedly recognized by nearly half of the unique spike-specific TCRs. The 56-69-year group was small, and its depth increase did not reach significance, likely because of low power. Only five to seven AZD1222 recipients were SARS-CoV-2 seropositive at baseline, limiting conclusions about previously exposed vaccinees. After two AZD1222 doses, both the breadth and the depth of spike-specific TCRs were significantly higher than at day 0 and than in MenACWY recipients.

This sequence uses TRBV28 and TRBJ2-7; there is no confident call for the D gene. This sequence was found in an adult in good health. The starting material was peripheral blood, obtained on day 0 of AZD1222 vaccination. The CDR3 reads CASTVFDEQYF. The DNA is TGTGCCAGCACTGTGTTCGACGAGCAGTACTTC. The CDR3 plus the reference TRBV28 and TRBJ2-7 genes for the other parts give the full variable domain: DVKVTQSSRYLVKRTGEKVFLECVQDMDHENMFWYRQDPGLGLRLIYFSYDVKMKEKGDIPEGYSVSREKKERFSLILESASTNQTSMYLCASTVFDEQYFGPGTRLTVT.